This paragraph covers one TCR beta chain sequence. Its antigen is as yet unknown. Trimming cost V 6 bases and J 8 bases, with 23 bases left between them. The germline gives CDR1 MNHNY, CDR2 SVGAGI (reference sequence). The CDR3 is 16 residues long. This entry belongs to a study of cytomegalovirus exposure and HLA in healthy donors. Whole-study results and caveats: A missense variant in DCLRE1C was later tied to TCR beta V- and J-gene trimming.

This PCR relied on a set of 60 Vbeta primers and 13 Jbeta primers. The data were produced by immunoSEQ multiplex PCR, yet TCRdb's version contains in-frame clones alone and is incomplete. The sample includes approximately 190,000 clones, about 84% of them seen just once. This chain connects TRBV6-6 to TRBJ2-1; D is perhaps TRBD2 (5 bases). Material for sequencing was PBMCs. The receptor was isolated from a man aged 50-60 years in good health and CMV-seronegative. As DNA, the CDR3 is TGTGCCAGCAGCCCCTCCGGGGAATTTGCAAAATATGAGCAGTTCTTC. It specifies CASSPSGEFAKYEQFF.